These 14 T cell receptor beta chains came from one sample sequenced in a study of radiation and T cells in renal cell carcinoma. Time point noted: blood 2 weeks post-SBRT. Treatment meaning: 15 Gy SBRT to primary tumor, nephrectomy 4 weeks later. Sequencing was performed with immunoSEQ multiplex PCR; in TCRdb, only in-frame clones are kept and a portion is missing. The profile shows around 60,000 clones, about 80% of them singletons. This sample comprised blood, obtained from a patient whose treatment included radiotherapy and nephrectomy. All receptors derive from a man between 60 and 70 years old with renal cell carcinoma.

This clone was picked up a small number of times. The chain has TRBV28 and TRBJ1-2; no definite D call. V lost 2 bases and J 8 bases, leaving 21 bases between the germline ends. Germline-derived CDR1 and CDR2 are MDHEN and SYDVKM. This CDR3 has 16 amino acids. CDR3 bases: TGTGCCAGCAGTTTAATTCGTGCGTCCGGCATTCGAGGCTACACCTTC. Protein: CASSLIRASGIRGYTF.

V is TRBV7-2 and J is TRBJ2-3, with 9 positions matching TRBD2. The V segment lost 1 base and the J segment 5 bases; nucleotides outside the gene matches: 7. This CDR3 is built from 16 residues. The germline V gene has CDR1 SGHTA and CDR2 FQGNSA. CDR3 region: CASSLGAAGGKDTQYF. The CDR3, as DNA: TGTGCCAGCAGCTTAGGGGCTGCGGGGGGGAAAGATACGCAGTATTTT.

The sample holds a few counts of this clone. DNA of the CDR3: TGTGCCAGCAGCTCTACAGGGGGTTTGGACTATGGCTACACCTTC. Its translation: CASSSTGGLDYGYTF. The rearrangement uses TRBV7-2 and TRBJ1-2; TRBD1 agrees at 8 bases. CDR1 and CDR2 (germline): SGHTA, FQGNSA. The CDR3 is made up of 15 amino acids. The V segment lost 4 bases and the J segment 3 bases; nucleotides outside the gene matches: 7.

This chain uses TRBV4-2 with TRBJ2-1, with 7 bases that match TRBD2. The CDR3 totals 18 residues. The ends lost 0 bases at V and 2 bases at J; junction bases unmatched: 10. Looked up from germline, CDR1 is LGHNA and CDR2 is YNFKEQ. CDR3 nucleotides: TGTGCCAGCAGCCAAGATCTCCTGACTAGCTTTACCTACAATGAGCAGTTCTTC. This gives the protein CASSQDLLTSFTYNEQFF.

In its sample, this clone was seen a few times. The chain uses TRBV2 and TRBJ1-1, with D unclear. Between the trimmed V and J ends, which lost 2 bases and 2 bases, there was a span of 9 bases. Germline loops: CDR1 SNHLY, CDR2 FYNNEI. The CDR3 has 14 residues. CDR3 loop: CASSESRRNTEAFF. CDR3 nucleotide sequence: TGTGCCAGCAGTGAAAGTCGGCGAAACACTGAAGCTTTCTTT.

The J gene is TRBJ1-2, the V gene TRBV7-8, with D possibly matching TRBD1 (6 bases). With 2 bases removed from V and 2 bases from J, the gap between germline ends came to 24 bases. The germline V gene has CDR1 SGHVS and CDR2 FQNEAQ. CDR3 length: 19 residues. For the CDR3, the DNA is TGTGCCAGCAGCTTACTAAACATAAGGGGGGGCGGCAGCAACTATGGCTACACCTTC. Its translation: CASSLLNIRGGGSNYGYTF.

This chain joins TRBV10-3 and TRBJ1-3; 8 bases agree with TRBD1. Germline CDR1 ENHRY, CDR2 SYGVKD. The CDR3 has 14 amino acids. Trimming took 10 bases from V and 8 from J; bases not matched to a gene: 13. The CDR3 region has the DNA TGTGCCAGCAGAGCCGAACAGGGGGGCTACACCATATATTTT. Protein: CASRAEQGGYTIYF.

The V gene is TRBV18, the J gene TRBJ1-1; D call uncertain. The germline CDR1 and CDR2 sequences are KGHSH and LQKENI. This CDR3 has 15 amino acids. The V gene lost 5 bases and the J gene lost 1 base, with 14 bases spanning the gap. Here the CDR3 DNA reads TGTGCCAGCTCAATTGTTGGGCGAGGGAACACTGAAGCTTTCTTT. It codes for CASSIVGRGNTEAFF.

This chain uses TRBV27 with TRBJ2-7, with 10 bases that match TRBD1. J was trimmed by 3 bases and V by 6 bases; bases with no gene match: 11. The CDR3 sequence is 16 residues long. Germline V gives CDR1 MNHEY, CDR2 SMNVEV (reference sequence). CDR3 sequence reads: CASRGLGTGEIYEQYF. The CDR3 nucleotides read TGTGCCAGCAGAGGCCTAGGGACAGGGGAAATCTACGAGCAGTACTTC.

The chain has TRBV29-1 and TRBJ2-7; 7 bases fit TRBD1. V shed 5 bases, J shed 7 bases, and the junction held 11 bases outside the gene matches. Per the germline V gene, CDR1 is SQVTM and CDR2 is ANQGSEA. The CDR3 covers 13 residues. CDR3 DNA sequence: TGCAGCGTTCTGAGACAGGGCGAGGGGGAGCAGTACTTC. It encodes CSVLRQGEGEQYF.

The chain employs TRBV19 and TRBJ2-2; the match to TRBD1 covers 9 bases. The V and J ends lost 6 bases and 7 bases, in that order; junction bases with no gene match: 6. The CDR3 contains 14 residues. Per the germline V gene, CDR1 is LNHDA and CDR2 is SQIVND (reference sequence). CDR3 sequence: CASSFTGGHGELFF. CDR3 sequence (DNA): TGTGCCAGTAGCTTCACAGGGGGCCACGGGGAGCTGTTTTTT.

This chain connects TRBV21-1 to TRBJ1-1; whether TRBD1, the table's D call, matches the DNA was not checked. TRBV21-1 is classified as a pseudogene. CDR3 length: 15 amino acids. The CDR3 DNA follows: TGTGCCAGCAGCAAAGCCGGTAGGACAGGGACTGAAGCTTTCTTT. Protein sequence: CASSKAGRTGTEAFF.

The CDR3 reads CAWGWGDYNSPLHF. In nucleotides, the CDR3 is TGTGCCTGGGGTTGGGGGGACTATAATTCACCCCTCCACTTT. The chain couples TRBV30 to TRBJ1-6; possible D gene TRBD1, 5 bases. This CDR3 comprises 14 residues. V gave up 5 bases and J gave up 3 bases, with 11 bases separating them. The V gene's germline CDR1 is GTSNPN and CDR2 SVGIG (reference sequence). The full variable domain, with the rest looked up from reference TRBV30 and TRBJ1-6, is SQTIHQWPATLVQPVGSPLSLECTVEGTSNPNLYWYRQAAGRGLQLLFYSVGIGQISSEVPQNLSASRPQDRQFILSSKKLLLSDSGFYLCAWGWGDYNSPLHFGNGTRLTVT.

This chain links TRBV27 with TRBJ2-3, with D possibly matching TRBD2 (6 bases). V was clipped by 11 bases and J by 0 bases, with 18 bases between them. The CDR3 runs 15 residues. CDR1 and CDR2 (germline): MNHEY, SMNVEV (reference sequence). Here the CDR3 reads CAHPRGYASTDTQYF. The CDR3 DNA follows: TGTGCCCACCCCCGGGGGTACGCTAGCACAGATACGCAGTATTTT.